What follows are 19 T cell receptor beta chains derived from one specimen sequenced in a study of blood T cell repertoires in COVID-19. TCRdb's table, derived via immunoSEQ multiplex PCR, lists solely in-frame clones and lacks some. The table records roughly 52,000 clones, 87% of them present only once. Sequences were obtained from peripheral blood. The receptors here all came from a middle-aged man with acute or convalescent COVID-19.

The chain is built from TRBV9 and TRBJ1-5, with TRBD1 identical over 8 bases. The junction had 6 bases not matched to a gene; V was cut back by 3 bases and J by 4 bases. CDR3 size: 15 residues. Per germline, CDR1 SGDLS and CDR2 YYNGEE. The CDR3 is CASSDQGARNQPQHF. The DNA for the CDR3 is TGTGCCAGCAGCGATCAGGGGGCGCGGAATCAGCCCCAGCATTTT.

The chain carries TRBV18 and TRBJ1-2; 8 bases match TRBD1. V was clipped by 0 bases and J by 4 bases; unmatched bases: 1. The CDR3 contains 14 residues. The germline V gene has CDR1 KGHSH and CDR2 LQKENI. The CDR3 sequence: CASSPPGTGYGYTF. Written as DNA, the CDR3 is TGTGCCAGCTCACCACCCGGGACAGGCTATGGCTACACCTTC. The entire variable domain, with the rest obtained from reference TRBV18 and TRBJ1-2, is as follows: NAGVMQNPRHLVRRRGQEARLRCSPMKGHSHVYWYRQLPEEGLKFMVYLQKENIIDESGMPKERFSAEFPKEGPSILRIQQVVRGDSAAYFCASSPPGTGYGYTFGSGTRLTVV.

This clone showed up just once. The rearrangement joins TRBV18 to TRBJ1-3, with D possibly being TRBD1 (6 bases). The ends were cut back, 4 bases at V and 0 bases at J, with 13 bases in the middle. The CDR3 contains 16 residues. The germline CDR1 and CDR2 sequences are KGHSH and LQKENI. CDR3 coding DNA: TGTGCCAGCTCACTCGGACAGCTGAGCTCTGGAAACACCATATATTTT. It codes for CASSLGQLSSGNTIYF.

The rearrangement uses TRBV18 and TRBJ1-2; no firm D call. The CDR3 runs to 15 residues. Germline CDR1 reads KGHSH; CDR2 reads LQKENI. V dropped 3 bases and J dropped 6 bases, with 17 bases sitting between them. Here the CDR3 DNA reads TGTGCCAGCTCACCCTCGGGGTCGTTGGGAAATGGCTACACCTTC. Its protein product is CASSPSGSLGNGYTF.

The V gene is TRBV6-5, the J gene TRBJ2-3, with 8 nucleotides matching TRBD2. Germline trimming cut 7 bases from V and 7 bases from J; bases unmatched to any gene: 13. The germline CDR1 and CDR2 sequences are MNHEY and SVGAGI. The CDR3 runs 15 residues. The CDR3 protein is CASKNPGLGVYTQYF. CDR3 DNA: TGTGCCAGCAAAAATCCGGGACTAGGGGTTTATACGCAGTATTTT.

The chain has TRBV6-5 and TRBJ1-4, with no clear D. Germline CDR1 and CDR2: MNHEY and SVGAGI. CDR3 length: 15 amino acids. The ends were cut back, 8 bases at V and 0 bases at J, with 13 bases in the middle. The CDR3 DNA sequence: TGTGCCAGCTCCCGAATGGAGGCAACTAATGAAAAACTGTTTTTT. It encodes CASSRMEATNEKLFF.

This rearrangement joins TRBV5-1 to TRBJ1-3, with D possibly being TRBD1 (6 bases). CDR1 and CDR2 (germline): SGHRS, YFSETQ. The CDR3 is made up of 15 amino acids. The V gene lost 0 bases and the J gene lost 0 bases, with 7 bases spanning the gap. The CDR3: CASSLEGGSGNTIYF. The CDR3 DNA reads TGCGCCAGCAGCTTGGAAGGGGGCTCTGGAAACACCATATATTTT.

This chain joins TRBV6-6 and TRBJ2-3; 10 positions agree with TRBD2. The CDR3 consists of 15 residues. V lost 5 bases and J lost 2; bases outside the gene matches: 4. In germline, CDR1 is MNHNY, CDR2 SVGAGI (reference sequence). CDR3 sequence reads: CASSPTSGYTDTQYF. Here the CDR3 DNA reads TGTGCCAGCAGTCCGACTAGCGGGTACACAGATACGCAGTATTTT.

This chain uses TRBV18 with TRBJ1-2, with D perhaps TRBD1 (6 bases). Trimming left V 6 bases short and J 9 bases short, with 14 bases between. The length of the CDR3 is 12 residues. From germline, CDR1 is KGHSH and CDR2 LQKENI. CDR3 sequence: CASSSRQERYTF. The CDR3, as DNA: TGTGCCAGCTCGTCCCGACAGGAACGCTACACCTTC.

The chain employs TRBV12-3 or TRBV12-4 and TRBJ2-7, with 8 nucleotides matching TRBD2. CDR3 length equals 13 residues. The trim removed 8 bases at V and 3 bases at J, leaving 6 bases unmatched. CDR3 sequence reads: CASGISGIYEQYF. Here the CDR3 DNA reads TGTGCCAGCGGGATTAGCGGGATCTACGAGCAGTACTTC.

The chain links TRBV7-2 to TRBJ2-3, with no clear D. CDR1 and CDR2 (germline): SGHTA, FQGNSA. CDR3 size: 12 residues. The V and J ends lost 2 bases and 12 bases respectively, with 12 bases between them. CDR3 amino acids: CASSLLPPLQYF. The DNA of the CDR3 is TGTGCCAGCAGCTTACTCCCCCCACTACAGTATTTT.

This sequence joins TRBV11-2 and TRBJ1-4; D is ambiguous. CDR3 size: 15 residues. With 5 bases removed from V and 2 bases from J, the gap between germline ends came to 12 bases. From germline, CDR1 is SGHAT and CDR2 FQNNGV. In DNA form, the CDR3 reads TGTGCCAGCAGCCCACAGCCCGTGACTAATGAAAAACTGTTTTTT. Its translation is CASSPQPVTNEKLFF.

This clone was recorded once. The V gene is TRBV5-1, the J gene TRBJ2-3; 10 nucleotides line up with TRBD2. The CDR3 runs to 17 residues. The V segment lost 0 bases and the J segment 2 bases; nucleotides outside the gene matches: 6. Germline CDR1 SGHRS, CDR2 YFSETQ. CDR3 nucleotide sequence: TGCGCCAGCAGCTTGGAGAGCGGGAGGGCTTACACAGATACGCAGTATTTT. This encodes CASSLESGRAYTDTQYF. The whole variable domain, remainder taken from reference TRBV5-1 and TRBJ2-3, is KAGVTQTPRYLIKTRGQQVTLSCSPISGHRSVSWYQQTPGQGLQFLFEYFSETQRNKGNFPGRFSGRQFSNSRSEMNVSTLELGDSALYLCASSLESGRAYTDTQYFGPGTRLTVL.

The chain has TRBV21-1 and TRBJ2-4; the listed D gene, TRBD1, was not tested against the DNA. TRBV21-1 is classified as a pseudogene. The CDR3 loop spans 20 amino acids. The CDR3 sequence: CASSLIRTVSLYLAKNIQYF. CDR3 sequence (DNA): TGTGCCAGCAGTTTAATAAGGACAGTCTCTTTATACCTAGCCAAAAACATTCAGTACTTC.

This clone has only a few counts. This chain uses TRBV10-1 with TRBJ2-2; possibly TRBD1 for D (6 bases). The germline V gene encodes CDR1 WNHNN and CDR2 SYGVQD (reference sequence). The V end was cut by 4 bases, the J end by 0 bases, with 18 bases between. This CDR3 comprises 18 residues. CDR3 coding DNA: TGCGCCAGCAGTGGAACCGATTACAGGGACGCGAACACCGGGGAGCTGTTTTTT. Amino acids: CASSGTDYRDANTGELFF.

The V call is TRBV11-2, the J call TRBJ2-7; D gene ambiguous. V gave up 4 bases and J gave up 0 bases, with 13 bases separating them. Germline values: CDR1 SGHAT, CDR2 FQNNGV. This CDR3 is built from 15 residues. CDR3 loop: CASSYFLGGSYEQYF. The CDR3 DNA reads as TGTGCCAGCAGCTATTTTCTTGGCGGCTCCTACGAGCAGTACTTC.

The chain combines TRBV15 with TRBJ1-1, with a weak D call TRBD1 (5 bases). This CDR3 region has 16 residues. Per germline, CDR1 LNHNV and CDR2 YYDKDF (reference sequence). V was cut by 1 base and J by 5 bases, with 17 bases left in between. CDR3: CATSRGRGRPGTEAFF. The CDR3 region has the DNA TGTGCCACCAGCAGAGGGAGGGGCAGGCCGGGGACTGAAGCTTTCTTT.

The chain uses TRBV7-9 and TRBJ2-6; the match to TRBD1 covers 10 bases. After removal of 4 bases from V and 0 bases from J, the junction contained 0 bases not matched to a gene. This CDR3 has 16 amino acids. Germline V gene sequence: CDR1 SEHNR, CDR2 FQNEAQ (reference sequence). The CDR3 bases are TGTGCCAGCAGCTGGGACAGGGGCTCTGGGGCCAACGTCCTGACTTTC. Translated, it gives CASSWDRGSGANVLTF.

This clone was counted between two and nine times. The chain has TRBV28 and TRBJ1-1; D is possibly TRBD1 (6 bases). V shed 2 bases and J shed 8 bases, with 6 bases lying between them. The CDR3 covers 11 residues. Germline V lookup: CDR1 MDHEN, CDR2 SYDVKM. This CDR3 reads CASSLGQEAFF. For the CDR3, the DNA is TGTGCCAGCAGTTTAGGACAGGAAGCTTTCTTT.